The present TCR beta chain was sequenced within a study of blood T cell repertoires in COVID-19. On the study more broadly: T cells, B-cell-depleted T cells, or PBMCs provided the cDNA or gDNA that served as material.

V lost 5 bases to trimming and J lost 5 bases; unmatched junction nucleotides: 11. This CDR3 comprises 16 residues. Germline CDR1 and CDR2: MNHEY and SVGEGT. In the source study's methods: Quantification of nucleated cells was approximated via reference gene primer amplification. Data came from immunoSEQ multiplex PCR; TCRdb stores just in-frame clones and leaves some out. The D gene and trimming were derived from the DNA, and the V and J assignments and clone size from that table. The repertoire holds roughly 500,000 clones, with 80% to 90% as singletons. Enrolment of Seattle patients took place during active infection, and they were followed longitudinally.

The J gene is TRBJ2-3, the V gene TRBV6-2 or TRBV6-3, with 9 bases that match TRBD2. Material for sequencing was peripheral blood. This TCR was recovered from a man between 18 and 35 years old with COVID-19, enrolled during active disease. CDR3 bases: TGTGCCAGCAGTGACCGCGGCGGGGGGGCCAAAGATACGCAGTATTTT. It yields the protein CASSDRGGGAKDTQYF.